This is a list of T cell receptor beta chains from one sample in a study of beta chain features in type 1 diabetes. Sequencing used immunoSEQ multiplex PCR; TCRdb keeps in-frame clones, though not all of them. The repertoire holds roughly 150,000 clones, with more than 60% as singletons. The sequenced material came from naive CD4+ T cells from blood. The source is a man aged 30-40 years with type 1 diabetes. Both conserved end residues are part of each CDR3. D genes are given only for firm matches. Some rows mark clone size as missing; the rest say once, few, many or name a class of expanded clone.

CDR3 length,J gene,clone size,V gene,D gene,CDR3 DNA,CDR3 protein
15,TRBJ2-7,NA,TRBV7-2,TRBD1,TGTGCCAGCAGCTTAAGGCCAGGGGGCCGGGGCGAGCAGTACTTC,CASSLRPGGRGEQYF
13,TRBJ2-7,few,TRBV29-1,NA,TGCAGCGTTAAGGACTCTTTTGGTCGCGAGCAGTACTTC,CSVKDSFGREQYF
14,TRBJ2-2,NA,TRBV19,NA,TGTGCCAGTAGTATTGCTATGAACACCGGGGAGCTGTTTTTT,CASSIAMNTGELFF
12,TRBJ1-1,NA,TRBV6-6,NA,TGTGCCAGCAGTTCTGGGGACCTGGAAGCTTTCTTT,CASSSGDLEAFF
14,TRBJ2-3,NA,TRBV7-9,NA,TGTGCCAGCGACGAGGGGTTAGGCACAGATACGCAGTATTTT,CASDEGLGTDTQYF
12,TRBJ1-1,NA,TRBV29-1,NA,TGCAGCGTTAATGAAGGGAAGTCTGAAGCTTTCTTT,CSVNEGKSEAFF
13,TRBJ1-5,few,TRBV30,NA,TGTGCCTGGAGTGTACTAGGCAATCAGCCCCAGCATTTT,CAWSVLGNQPQHF
12,TRBJ1-6,NA,TRBV7-9,NA,TGTGCCAGCAGCTTAGAGAATTCACCCCTCCACTTT,CASSLENSPLHF
14,TRBJ2-7,NA,TRBV7-2,TRBD1,TGTGCCAGCAGCCGCTGGACAGGTACCTACGAGCAGTACTTC,CASSRWTGTYEQYF
13,TRBJ2-1,NA,TRBV27,NA,TGTGCCACCACCTCTGGGGTCTACAATGAGCAGTTCTTC,CATTSGVYNEQFF
11,TRBJ1-2,NA,TRBV30,NA,TGTGCCTGGAGTGTACAGTATGGCTACACCTTC,CAWSVQYGYTF
13,TRBJ1-1,few,TRBV30,NA,TGTGCCTGGACCAGGGTGGGTGGCACTGAAGCTTTCTTT,CAWTRVGGTEAFF
14,TRBJ2-7,NA,TRBV2,NA,TGTGCCAGCAGTGGAAGAACAGGGTACGACGAGCAGTACTTC,CASSGRTGYDEQYF
13,TRBJ2-1,NA,TRBV29-1,NA,TGCAGCGCCGGCGGGACAGTCATCAATGAGCAGTTCTTC,CSAGGTVINEQFF
13,TRBJ2-5,NA,TRBV5-1,NA,TGCGCCAGCAGCTTGCAACAGCAAGAGACCCAGTACTTC,CASSLQQQETQYF
15,TRBJ2-5,few,TRBV5-1,TRBD2,TGCGCCAGCAGCTCGATACTAGCGGGGGAAGAGACCCAGTACTTC,CASSSILAGEETQYF
13,TRBJ2-7,NA,TRBV2,NA,TGTGCCTCAAACCGCGACAGGTTGGGGGAGCAGTACTTC,CASNRDRLGEQYF
17,TRBJ2-7,NA,TRBV7-9,TRBD1,TGTGCCAGCAGCCTCCAATTCGAGACAGGGAGACCATACGAGCAGTACTTC,CASSLQFETGRPYEQYF
13,TRBJ2-5,NA,TRBV29-1,NA,TGCAGCGCCGGGACATCGACGATGGGGACCCAGTACTTC,CSAGTSTMGTQYF
16,TRBJ1-5,NA,TRBV7-2,TRBD1,TGTGCCAGCAGCTTAGCGGGGACAGTAAGCAATCAGCCCCAGCATTTT,CASSLAGTVSNQPQHF
13,TRBJ1-1,few,TRBV7-9,NA,TGTGCCAGCAGCTTAGCCCGCCACACTGAAGCTTTCTTT,CASSLARHTEAFF
15,TRBJ1-2,NA,TRBV4-3,NA,TGCGCCAGCAGCCAAGATCATCGGCAGGGGTATGGCTACACCTTC,CASSQDHRQGYGYTF